This TCR beta chain emerged from a study of shared clonotypes between healthy human individuals. Study information: Contributing individuals were a couple of females and three males aged 18 to 49.

Methods used by the authors: From ImmunoSEQ came sequences covering only the junction and carrying no quality scores, so filtering differed. Data came from immunoSEQ multiplex PCR; TCRdb stores just in-frame clones and leaves some out. Clone size and the V and J calls come from that table; the DNA yielded D and trimming. Of 2 million to 2.5 million clones in the sample, roughly 93% were seen once. Every donor was a Caucasian adult from Nashville, Tennessee. This CDR3 is 14 amino acids long. Germline trimming cut 5 bases from V and 7 bases from J; bases unmatched to any gene: 6. This clone occurred once.

V gene TRBV5-3 combines with J gene TRBJ2-1; 10 positions agree with TRBD2. TRBV5-3 is labeled an ORF, and its function is uncertain. The sequence was obtained from a man between 18 and 35 years old in good health. Some clones in this sample may be carry-over from other donors' samples. The material sequenced was naive CD4+ T cells from PBMCs. Subset noted: CD45RA+ positively selected. CDR3 in DNA: TGTGCCAGAAGTATCCTAGCGGGAGAGAATGAGCAGTTCTTC. Residues: CARSILAGENEQFF.